Below are 13 T cell receptor beta chains sequenced from a single sample in a study of early T cells in non-severe SARS-CoV-2 infection. TCRdb called the 5' RACE reads again in MiXCR, with one record for every CDR3 protein. The sample consists of some 64,000 distinct CDR3 sequences, approximately 13% of them appearing once. The sample comprised whole blood. Receptor source: an adult who was a healthcare worker with PCR-confirmed SARS-CoV-2 infection or an uninfected control (not recorded which).

This clonotype was observed at least ten times. The genes are TRBV27 and TRBJ1-5; D gene ambiguous. The V gene's germline CDR1 is MNHEY and CDR2 SMNVEV (reference sequence). Deletions cut 2 bases from V and 9 bases from J, with 11 bases between. The CDR3 length is 13 residues. CDR3 loop: CASSLNGLGPQHF. In DNA form, the CDR3 reads TGTGCCAGCAGTTTAAACGGTTTGGGGCCCCAGCATTTT.

This clonotype appeared many times. J is TRBJ2-2 and V is TRBV7-9; 9 positions agree with TRBD1. CDR1 and CDR2 from the germline V gene are SEHNR and FQNEAQ (reference sequence). The CDR3 is 15 amino acids. V gave up 2 bases and J gave up 3 bases; unmatched junction bases: 1. CDR3 region: CASSLRDRDTGELFF. The CDR3 coding sequence is TGTGCCAGCAGCTTACGGGACAGGGACACCGGGGAGCTGTTTTTT.

This clonotype has ten or more counts. This chain uses TRBV7-2 with TRBJ1-2; 9 nucleotides match TRBD1. Germline values: CDR1 SGHTA, CDR2 FQGNSA. J was trimmed by 8 bases and V by 4 bases; bases with no gene match: 5. The CDR3 totals 13 residues. The CDR3 coding sequence is TGTGCCAGCAGCTCCGGGACAGGGTTCGGCTACACCTTC. This encodes CASSSGTGFGYTF.

The sample holds a few counts of this clonotype. The chain uses TRBV28 and TRBJ1-5; 10 bases line up with TRBD1. The J segment lost 6 bases and the V segment lost 3 bases, leaving 5 bases of the junction unmatched. The CDR3 is made up of 15 amino acids. Germline-derived CDR1 and CDR2 are MDHEN and SYDVKM. The CDR3 reads CASSLGQGMAQPQHF. In DNA, the CDR3 is TGTGCCAGCAGTTTGGGACAGGGGATGGCTCAGCCCCAGCATTTT.

This rearrangement joins TRBV10-3 to TRBJ2-5, with D maybe TRBD2 (6 bases). Trimming took off 6 bases at V and 4 bases at J, with 18 bases between the two ends. Germline V gene lookup returns CDR1 ENHRY and CDR2 SYGVKD. This CDR3 region has 15 residues. The CDR3 coding sequence is TGTGCCATCAGGCGTCAGTCCGGGACTGGAGAGACCCAGTACTTC. It yields the protein CAIRRQSGTGETQYF.

In this sample, this clonotype turned up a few times. CDR3 amino acids: CASSEAARTGELFF. The CDR3 DNA sequence: TGTGCCAGCAGTGAAGCTGCCCGTACCGGGGAGCTGTTTTTT. The chain is built from TRBV6-1 and TRBJ2-2; D unresolved. CDR1 and CDR2 (germline): MNHNS, SASEGT. This CDR3 contains 14 residues. V was clipped by 0 bases and J by 5 bases, with 7 bases between them.

The V and J genes are TRBV9 and TRBJ1-6; unclear D gene. CDR1 and CDR2 (germline): SGDLS, YYNGEE. This CDR3 spans 15 amino acids. V shed 3 bases and J shed 6 bases, with 13 bases lying between them. This CDR3 reads CASSGMDPTNSPLHF. The CDR3 DNA sequence: TGTGCCAGCAGCGGAATGGATCCAACTAATTCACCCCTCCACTTT.

The DNA for the CDR3 is TGCGCCAGCAGCTTGGATCGAGCGGTCAACACAGATACGCAGTATTTT. Protein sequence: CASSLDRAVNTDTQYF. This chain uses TRBV5-1 with TRBJ2-3, with D possibly being TRBD2 (5 bases). The CDR3 has 16 amino acids. Trimming stripped 0 bases from V and 2 bases from J, with 13 bases between. Germline V gene lookup returns CDR1 SGHRS and CDR2 YFSETQ. The complete variable domain, with remaining parts taken from reference TRBV5-1 and TRBJ2-3, reads KAGVTQTPRYLIKTRGQQVTLSCSPISGHRSVSWYQQTPGQGLQFLFEYFSETQRNKGNFPGRFSGRQFSNSRSEMNVSTLELGDSALYLCASSLDRAVNTDTQYFGPGTRLTVL.

This clonotype turned up a few times. The CDR3 sequence: CASSQTGQIKAFF. The CDR3 nucleotides are TGCGCCAGCAGCCAAACGGGACAGATTAAAGCTTTCTTT. The chain couples TRBV4-1 to TRBJ1-1, with 7 bases aligning to TRBD1. Germline V gene lookup returns CDR1 MGHRA and CDR2 YSYEKL. The junction had 6 bases not matched to a gene; V was cut back by 2 bases and J by 9 bases. This CDR3 has 13 amino acids.

This clonotype was observed many times. V is TRBV7-2 and J is TRBJ1-2, with D possibly being TRBD1 (6 bases). Trimming took 0 bases from V and 6 from J, leaving 8 bases between them. CDR3 length equals 13 residues. Germline V gene data show CDR1 as SGHTA and CDR2 as FQGNSA. The CDR3 nucleotides read TGTGCCAGCAGCTTAGCGTACAGGGATGGCTACACCTTC. Translating gives CASSLAYRDGYTF.

Many counts were recorded for this clonotype. V usage is TRBV14 and J usage is TRBJ1-1, with TRBD1 as a possible D gene (6 bases). The CDR3 totals 16 residues. V dropped 0 bases and J dropped 1 base, with 12 bases sitting between them. Per germline, CDR1 SGHDN and CDR2 FVKESK. CDR3 region: CASSQEQGGWNTEAFF. The CDR3, as DNA: TGTGCCAGCAGCCAAGAACAGGGAGGTTGGAACACTGAAGCTTTCTTT.

At least ten counts were recorded for this clonotype. This chain uses TRBV12-3 or TRBV12-4 with TRBJ1-1; 7 bases are shared with TRBD1. Trimming removed 5 bases from V and 0 bases from J; junction bases left unmatched: 6. CDR3 size: 15 residues. CDR3 loop: CASSPRTGLNTEAFF. For the CDR3, the DNA is TGTGCCAGCAGTCCCAGGACAGGTTTGAACACTGAAGCTTTCTTT.

This clonotype was observed many times. The chain combines TRBV9 with TRBJ2-1; 7 bases map to TRBD2. The CDR3 has 13 residues. Germline values: CDR1 SGDLS, CDR2 YYNGEE. The junction had 8 bases not matched to a gene; V was cut back by 4 bases and J by 10 bases. The DNA of the CDR3 is TGTGCCAGCAGCCCGAGACTAGCCGGCGAGCAGTTCTTC. Amino acid sequence: CASSPRLAGEQFF.